The 20 T cell receptor beta chains below come from one sample, sequenced in a study of blood T cell repertoires in COVID-19. Sequencing was performed with immunoSEQ multiplex PCR; in TCRdb, only in-frame clones are kept and a portion is missing. In the table there are over 45,000 clones, 80% to 90% of which are singletons. Sequenced input: peripheral blood. These receptors all stem from a man in his forties with acute or convalescent COVID-19.

V and J are TRBV6-6 and TRBJ1-1, with D unresolved. The CDR3 sequence is 12 residues long. Germline V lookup: CDR1 MNHNY, CDR2 SVGAGI (reference sequence). Trimming removed 10 bases at V and 4 bases at J, with 13 bases between. CDR3 sequence reads: CATSGEGTEAFF. For the CDR3, the DNA is TGTGCCACCTCAGGCGAAGGCACTGAAGCTTTCTTT.

This rearrangement joins TRBV6-5 to TRBJ1-6, with no clear D. CDR1 and CDR2 (germline): MNHEY, SVGAGI. V was clipped by 0 bases and J by 10 bases, with 13 bases between them. CDR3 length: 15 amino acids. The CDR3 reads CASSYSVLGSSPLHF. Written as DNA, the CDR3 is TGTGCCAGCAGTTACTCGGTGCTGGGCTCCTCACCCCTCCACTTT.

This clone was detected once. The chain employs TRBV5-1 and TRBJ1-2, with 7 bases lining up with TRBD1. Losses at the gene ends were 4 bases for V and 5 bases for J; bases not matched to a gene: 11. Germline V CDR1 and CDR2: SGHRS, YFSETQ. The CDR3 extends over 15 amino acids. The DNA for the CDR3 is TGCGCCAGCAGCGCCCAAGACGGGACAGCGTATGGCTACACCTTC. Its protein product is CASSAQDGTAYGYTF.

J is TRBJ1-2 and V is TRBV9; no reliable D call. This CDR3 region has 11 residues. Trimming took off 4 bases at V and 7 bases at J, with 8 bases between the two ends. The germline gives CDR1 SGDLS, CDR2 YYNGEE. The CDR3 is CASSPVGGYTF. The DNA for the CDR3 is TGTGCCAGCAGCCCCGTCGGTGGCTACACCTTC.

The gene calls are TRBV10-2 and TRBJ1-1, with D unclear. V was shortened by 5 bases and J by 0 bases, with 7 bases between the two germline ends. From germline, CDR1 is WSHSY and CDR2 SAAADI. CDR3 length: 13 residues. The DNA of the CDR3 is TGCGCCAGCAGTCGGTTTTTGAACACTGAAGCTTTCTTT. It codes for CASSRFLNTEAFF.

This clone was observed a handful of times. The chain uses TRBV6-6 and TRBJ1-5; TRBD1 aligns across 7 bases. The CDR3 runs to 14 residues. Germline trimming cut 6 bases from V and 1 base from J; bases unmatched to any gene: 3. The germline CDR1 and CDR2 sequences are MNHNY and SVGAGI (reference sequence). The CDR3 DNA reads as TGTGCCAGCAGCGTACAGGGGAGCAATCAGCCCCAGCATTTT. As protein: CASSVQGSNQPQHF.

This clone was seen once. The rearrangement joins TRBV19 to TRBJ1-3; tentative D call: TRBD1 (6 bases). The CDR3 runs to 16 residues. V lost 3 bases, J lost 0 bases, and 12 bases lay in between. Germline V gives CDR1 LNHDA, CDR2 SQIVND (reference sequence). Here the CDR3 DNA reads TGTGCCAGTAGTATCCCAGGGGCGACCTCTGGAAACACCATATATTTT. This sequence encodes CASSIPGATSGNTIYF. Full variable domain (rest looked up from reference TRBV19 and TRBJ1-3): DGGITQSPKYLFRKEGQNVTLSCEQNLNHDAMYWYRQDPGQGLRLIYYSQIVNDFQKGDIAEGYSVSREKKESFPLTVTSAQKNPTAFYLCASSIPGATSGNTIYFGEGSWLTVV.

The V and J genes are TRBV10-3 and TRBJ1-1, with D possibly TRBD1 on 5 matching bases. This CDR3 has 13 residues. Looked up from germline, CDR1 is ENHRY and CDR2 is SYGVKD. V lost 2 bases, J lost 3 bases, and 7 bases lay in between. In DNA, the CDR3 is TGTGCCATCAGTGAGCAGGGTTACACTGAAGCTTTCTTT. Its translation is CAISEQGYTEAFF.

This chain connects TRBV2 to TRBJ2-7; TRBD1 matches at 8 bases. Germline V gives CDR1 SNHLY, CDR2 FYNNEI. Trimming at V came to 6 bases and at J to 5 bases, leaving 3 bases not matched to a gene. The CDR3 spans 12 residues. The CDR3 nucleotides read TGTGCCAGCAGAAGACAGGGGCACGAGCAGTACTTC. It translates to CASRRQGHEQYF.

This rearrangement joins TRBV11-2 to TRBJ1-1; TRBD1 is a possible D gene (5 bases). The CDR3 totals 13 residues. The germline V gene has CDR1 SGHAT and CDR2 FQNNGV. The V and J ends lost 5 bases and 3 bases respectively, with 10 bases between them. In DNA form, the CDR3 reads TGTGCCAGCAGCCGGGGGGTTGACACTGAAGCTTTCTTT. Protein: CASSRGVDTEAFF.

The CDR3 spells CASSLWGTGVPGYTF. In DNA form, the CDR3 reads TGTGCCAGCAGTTTATGGGGGACAGGGGTTCCTGGCTACACCTTC. This sequence joins TRBV27 and TRBJ1-2, with 10 bases lining up with TRBD1. The germline V gene has CDR1 MNHEY and CDR2 SMNVEV (reference sequence). This CDR3 contains 15 residues. After removal of 1 base from V and 7 bases from J, the junction contained 6 bases not matched to a gene.

This rearrangement joins TRBV27 to TRBJ1-6; D gene uncertain. Germline-derived CDR1 and CDR2 are MNHEY and SMNVEV (reference sequence). The CDR3 has 15 amino acids. The V gene lost 8 bases and the J gene lost 4 bases, with 15 bases spanning the gap. CDR3 nucleotide sequence: TGTGCCAGCGGGGAGAACCAACTTTATAATTCACCCCTCCACTTT. It codes for CASGENQLYNSPLHF.

This rearrangement joins TRBV18 to TRBJ2-5; the D gene is possibly TRBD2 (6 bases). Germline V gene sequence: CDR1 KGHSH, CDR2 LQKENI. The germline V and J ends were trimmed by 6 bases and 4 bases, with 12 bases remaining between them. The length of the CDR3 is 13 residues. The CDR3 loop reads CASSYGGGETQYF. The DNA of the CDR3 is TGTGCCAGCTCTTACGGGGGTGGAGAGACCCAGTACTTC.

The V call is TRBV5-4, the J call TRBJ1-1, with TRBD1 identical over 10 bases. CDR3 length: 15 amino acids. V lost 4 bases to trimming and J lost 0 bases; unmatched junction nucleotides: 3. CDR1 is SGHNT, CDR2 YYREEE, per germline (reference sequence). CDR3 DNA: TGTGCCAGCAGCGTGGGACAGGGGATGAACACTGAAGCTTTCTTT. Its protein is CASSVGQGMNTEAFF.

The V call is TRBV30, the J call TRBJ2-7, with D possibly TRBD1 on 6 matching bases. The CDR3 length is 15 residues. The germline V gene encodes CDR1 GTSNPN and CDR2 SVGIG (reference sequence). V dropped 4 bases and J dropped 6 bases, with 22 bases sitting between them. CDR3 coding DNA: TGTGCCTGGACCGGTCCTGGGACAACAACGGGCGAGCAGTACTTC. This sequence encodes CAWTGPGTTTGEQYF.

This sequence joins TRBV7-9 and TRBJ1-2; D might be TRBD1 (5 bases). Germline lookup yields CDR1 SEHNR and CDR2 FQNEAQ (reference sequence). The CDR3 has 15 residues. V lost 2 bases and J 6 bases, leaving 16 bases between the germline ends. The CDR3 region is CASSLWTFDGDGYTF. In nucleotides, the CDR3 is TGTGCCAGCAGCTTATGGACATTTGATGGCGATGGCTACACCTTC.

The V and J genes are TRBV2 and TRBJ2-7, with 7 bases that match TRBD1. V shed 5 bases and J 7 bases; nucleotides not matched to a gene: 17. The CDR3 extends over 16 amino acids. Germline V gene sequence: CDR1 SNHLY, CDR2 FYNNEI. CDR3 sequence: CASSQREIHRGGEQYF. In DNA, the CDR3 is TGTGCCAGCAGTCAGAGGGAAATCCACAGGGGCGGGGAGCAGTACTTC.

The gene calls are TRBV7-9 and TRBJ1-4; 8 bases are shared with TRBD1. This CDR3 contains 14 residues. Trimming removed 4 bases from V and 8 bases from J; junction bases left unmatched: 6. The germline V gene encodes CDR1 SEHNR and CDR2 FQNEAQ (reference sequence). The CDR3 loop is CASSSGQGGEKLFF. CDR3 DNA: TGTGCCAGCAGCTCAGGACAGGGCGGCGAAAAACTGTTTTTT.

This clone was seen a single time. The V and J genes are TRBV6-5 and TRBJ2-7; TRBD1 matches at 8 bases. From germline, CDR1 is MNHEY and CDR2 SVGAGI. The J segment lost 10 bases and the V segment lost 6 bases, leaving 11 bases of the junction unmatched. The CDR3 sequence is 13 residues long. CDR3 in amino acids: CASRMDRDLSQYF. In nucleotides, the CDR3 is TGTGCCAGCAGGATGGACAGGGATCTTTCCCAGTACTTC.

This clone has only one observation. This chain joins TRBV7-6 and TRBJ2-1, with TRBD2 as a possible D gene (5 bases). The CDR3 is 14 residues long. Germline values: CDR1 SGHVS, CDR2 FNYEAQ. V was pared by 5 bases and J by 7 bases, with 15 bases between. This CDR3 reads CASSQPGGGNEQFF. The CDR3 DNA reads TGTGCCAGCAGCCAACCGGGTGGCGGGAATGAGCAGTTCTTC.